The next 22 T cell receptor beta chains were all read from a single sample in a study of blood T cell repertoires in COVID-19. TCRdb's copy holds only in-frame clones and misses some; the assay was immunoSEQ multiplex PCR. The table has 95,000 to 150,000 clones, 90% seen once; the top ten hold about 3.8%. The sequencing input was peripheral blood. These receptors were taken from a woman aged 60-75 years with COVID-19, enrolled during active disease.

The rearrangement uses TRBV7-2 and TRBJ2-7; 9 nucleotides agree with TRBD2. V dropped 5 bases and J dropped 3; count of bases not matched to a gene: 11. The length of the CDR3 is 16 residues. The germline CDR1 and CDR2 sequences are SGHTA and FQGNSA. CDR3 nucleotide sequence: TGTGCCAGCAGCCAACTAGCGGGCCTTGCAGGCTACGAGCAGTACTTC. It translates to CASSQLAGLAGYEQYF.

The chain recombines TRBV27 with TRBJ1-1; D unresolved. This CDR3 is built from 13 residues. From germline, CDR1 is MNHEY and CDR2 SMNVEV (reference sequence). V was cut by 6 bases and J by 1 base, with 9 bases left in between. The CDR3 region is CASREATNTEAFF. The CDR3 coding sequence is TGTGCCAGCAGAGAGGCAACGAACACTGAAGCTTTCTTT.

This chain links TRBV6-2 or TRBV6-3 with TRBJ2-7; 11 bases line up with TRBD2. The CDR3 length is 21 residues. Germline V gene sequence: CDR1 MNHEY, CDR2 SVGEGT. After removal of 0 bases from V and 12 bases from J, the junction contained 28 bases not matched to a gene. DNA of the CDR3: TGTGCCAGCAGTTACTCGACTTACCTCTCCCGCCAGACTAGCGGGGAATCAGGTCGGTACTTC. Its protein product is CASSYSTYLSRQTSGESGRYF.

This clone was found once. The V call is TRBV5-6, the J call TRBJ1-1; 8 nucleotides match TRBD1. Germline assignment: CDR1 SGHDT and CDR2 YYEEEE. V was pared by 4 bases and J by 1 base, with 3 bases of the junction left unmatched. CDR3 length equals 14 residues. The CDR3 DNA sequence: TGTGCCAGCAGCCCCGGGACAGGGAACACTGAAGCTTTCTTT. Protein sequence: CASSPGTGNTEAFF.

CDR3 region: CAWSRAGGFHYGYTF. The CDR3, as DNA: TGTGCCTGGAGTAGGGCAGGGGGCTTTCACTATGGCTACACCTTC. This sequence joins TRBV30 and TRBJ1-2; TRBD1 agrees at 8 bases. This CDR3 has 15 residues. Germline trimming cut 2 bases from V and 3 bases from J; bases unmatched to any gene: 8. Germline V lookup: CDR1 GTSNPN, CDR2 SVGIG (reference sequence).

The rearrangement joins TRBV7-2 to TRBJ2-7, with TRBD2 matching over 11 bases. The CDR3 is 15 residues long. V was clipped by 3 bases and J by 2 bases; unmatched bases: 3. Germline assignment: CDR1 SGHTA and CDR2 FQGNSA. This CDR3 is CASSFRLAGTYEQYF. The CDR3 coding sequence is TGTGCCAGCAGCTTTAGACTAGCGGGGACCTACGAGCAGTACTTC.

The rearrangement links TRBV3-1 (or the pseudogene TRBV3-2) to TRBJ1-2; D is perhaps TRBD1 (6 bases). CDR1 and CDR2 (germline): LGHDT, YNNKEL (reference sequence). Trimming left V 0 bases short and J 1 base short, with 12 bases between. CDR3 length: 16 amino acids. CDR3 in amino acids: CASSQEGQYNNYGYTF. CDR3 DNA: TGTGCCAGCAGCCAAGAAGGACAGTATAATAACTATGGCTACACCTTC.

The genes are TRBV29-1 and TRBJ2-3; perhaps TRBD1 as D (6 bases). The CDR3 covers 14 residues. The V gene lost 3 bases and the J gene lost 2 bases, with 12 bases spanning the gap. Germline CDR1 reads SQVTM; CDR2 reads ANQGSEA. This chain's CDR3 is CSVEIAGVTDTQYF. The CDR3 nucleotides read TGCAGCGTTGAGATAGCAGGGGTCACAGATACGCAGTATTTT.

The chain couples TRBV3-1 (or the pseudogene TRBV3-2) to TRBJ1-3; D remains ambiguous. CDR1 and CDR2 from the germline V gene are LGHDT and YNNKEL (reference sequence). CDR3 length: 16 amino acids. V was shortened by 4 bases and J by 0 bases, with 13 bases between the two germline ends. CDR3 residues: CASSRTGGSSGNTIYF. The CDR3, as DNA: TGTGCCAGCAGCCGGACTGGCGGAAGCTCTGGAAACACCATATATTTT.

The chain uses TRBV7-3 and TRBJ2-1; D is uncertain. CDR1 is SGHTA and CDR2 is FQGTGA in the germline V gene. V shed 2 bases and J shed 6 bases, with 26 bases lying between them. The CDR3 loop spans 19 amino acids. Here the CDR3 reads CASSLSPSYGSRRGNEQFF. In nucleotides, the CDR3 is TGTGCCAGCAGCTTATCCCCCTCCTACGGGTCCCGGAGAGGCAATGAGCAGTTCTTC.

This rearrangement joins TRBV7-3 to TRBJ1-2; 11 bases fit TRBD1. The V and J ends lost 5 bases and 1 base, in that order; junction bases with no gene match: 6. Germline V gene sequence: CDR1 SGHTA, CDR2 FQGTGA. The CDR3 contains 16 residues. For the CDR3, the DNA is TGTGCCAGCAGCCCCGGACAGGGGGCGATTAACTATGGCTACACCTTC. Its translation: CASSPGQGAINYGYTF.

CDR3 loop: CASSLRGRGGHQPQHF. The CDR3 nucleotides are TGTGCCAGCAGCTTGAGGGGGCGGGGGGGGCATCAGCCCCAGCATTTT. The V gene is TRBV5-6, the J gene TRBJ1-5, with 7 bases identical to TRBD1. The J segment lost 5 bases and the V segment lost 1 base, leaving 9 bases of the junction unmatched. The germline gives CDR1 SGHDT, CDR2 YYEEEE. The CDR3 spans 16 residues.

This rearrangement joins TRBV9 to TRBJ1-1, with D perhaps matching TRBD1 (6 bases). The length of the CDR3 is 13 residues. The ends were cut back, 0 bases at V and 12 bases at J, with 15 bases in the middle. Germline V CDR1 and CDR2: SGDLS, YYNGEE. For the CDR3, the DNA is TGTGCCAGCAGCGTAGGGGGCAGGGGTGTGACTTTCTTT. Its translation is CASSVGGRGVTFF.

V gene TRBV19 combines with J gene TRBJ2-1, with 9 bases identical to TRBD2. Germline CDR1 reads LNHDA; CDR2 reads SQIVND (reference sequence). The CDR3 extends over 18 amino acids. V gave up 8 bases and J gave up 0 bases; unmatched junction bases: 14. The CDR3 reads CASGTLAGAQSSYNEQFF. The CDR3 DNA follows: TGTGCCAGTGGCACATTAGCGGGGGCCCAGAGCTCCTACAATGAGCAGTTCTTC.

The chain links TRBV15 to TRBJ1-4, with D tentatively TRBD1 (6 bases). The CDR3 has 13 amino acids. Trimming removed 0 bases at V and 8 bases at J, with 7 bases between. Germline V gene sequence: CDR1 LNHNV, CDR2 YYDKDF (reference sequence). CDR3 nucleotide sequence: TGTGCCACCAGCAGAGAGACAGGCGAAAAACTGTTTTTT. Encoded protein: CATSRETGEKLFF.

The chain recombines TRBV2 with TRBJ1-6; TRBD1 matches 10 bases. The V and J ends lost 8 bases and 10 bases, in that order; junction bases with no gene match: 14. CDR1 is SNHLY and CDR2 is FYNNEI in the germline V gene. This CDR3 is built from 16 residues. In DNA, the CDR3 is TGTGCCAGCTTACTCCAGTCTGGGACAGGGGAATCACCCCTCCACTTT. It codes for CASLLQSGTGESPLHF.

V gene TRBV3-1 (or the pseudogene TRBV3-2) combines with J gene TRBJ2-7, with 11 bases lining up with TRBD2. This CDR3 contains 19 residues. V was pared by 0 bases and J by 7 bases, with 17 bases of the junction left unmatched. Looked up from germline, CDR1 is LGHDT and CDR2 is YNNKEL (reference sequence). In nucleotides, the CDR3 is TGTGCCAGCAGCCAAGATTCTCTGGGACTAGCGGCTTCCTCGGGGGAGCAGTACTTC. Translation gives CASSQDSLGLAASSGEQYF.

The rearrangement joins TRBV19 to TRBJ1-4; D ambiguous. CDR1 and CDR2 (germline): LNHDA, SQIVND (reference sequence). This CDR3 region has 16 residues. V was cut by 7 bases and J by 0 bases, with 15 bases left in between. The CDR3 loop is CASTPPGRATNEKLFF. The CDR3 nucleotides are TGTGCCAGTACCCCCCCCGGGAGGGCAACTAATGAAAAACTGTTTTTT.

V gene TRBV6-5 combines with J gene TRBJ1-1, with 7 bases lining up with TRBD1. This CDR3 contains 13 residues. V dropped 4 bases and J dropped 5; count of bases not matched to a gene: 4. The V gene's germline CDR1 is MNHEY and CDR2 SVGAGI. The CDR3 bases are TGTGCCAGCAGTTCGACAGGGAAGACTGAAGCTTTCTTT. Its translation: CASSSTGKTEAFF.

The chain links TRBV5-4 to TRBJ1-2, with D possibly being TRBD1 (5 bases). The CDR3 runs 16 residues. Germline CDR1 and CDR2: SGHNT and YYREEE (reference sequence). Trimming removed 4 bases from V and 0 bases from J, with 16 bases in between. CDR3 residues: CASSGPKGRPNYGYTF. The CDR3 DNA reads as TGTGCCAGCAGCGGACCCAAGGGGCGACCTAACTATGGCTACACCTTC.

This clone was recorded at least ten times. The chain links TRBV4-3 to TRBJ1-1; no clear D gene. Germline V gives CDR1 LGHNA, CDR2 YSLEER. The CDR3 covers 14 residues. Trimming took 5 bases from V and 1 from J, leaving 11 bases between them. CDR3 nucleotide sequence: TGCGCCAGCAGCAAGGCGGGAGGGAACACTGAAGCTTTCTTT. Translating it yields CASSKAGGNTEAFF.

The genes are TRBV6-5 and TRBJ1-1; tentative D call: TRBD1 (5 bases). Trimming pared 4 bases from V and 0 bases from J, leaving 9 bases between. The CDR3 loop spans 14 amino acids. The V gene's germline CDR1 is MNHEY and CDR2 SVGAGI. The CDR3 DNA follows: TGTGCCAGCAGTTGGGGGACTATGAACACTGAAGCTTTCTTT. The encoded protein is CASSWGTMNTEAFF.